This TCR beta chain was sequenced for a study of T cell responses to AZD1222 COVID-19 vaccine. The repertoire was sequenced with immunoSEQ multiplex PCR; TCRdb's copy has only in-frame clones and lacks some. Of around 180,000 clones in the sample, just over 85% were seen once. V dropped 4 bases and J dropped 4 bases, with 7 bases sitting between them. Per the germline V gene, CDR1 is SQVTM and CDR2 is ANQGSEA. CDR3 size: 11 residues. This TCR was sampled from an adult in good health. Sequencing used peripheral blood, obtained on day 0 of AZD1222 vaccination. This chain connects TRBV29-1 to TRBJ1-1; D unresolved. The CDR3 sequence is CSVAEGTEAFF. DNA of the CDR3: TGCAGCGTTGCGGAGGGCACTGAAGCTTTCTTT. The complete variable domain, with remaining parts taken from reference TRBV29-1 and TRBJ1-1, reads SAVISQKPSRDICQRGTSLTIQCQVDSQVTMMFWYRQQPGQSLTLIATANQGSEATYESGFVIDKFPISRPNLTFSTLTVSNMSPEDSSIYLCSVAEGTEAFFGQGTRLTVV.